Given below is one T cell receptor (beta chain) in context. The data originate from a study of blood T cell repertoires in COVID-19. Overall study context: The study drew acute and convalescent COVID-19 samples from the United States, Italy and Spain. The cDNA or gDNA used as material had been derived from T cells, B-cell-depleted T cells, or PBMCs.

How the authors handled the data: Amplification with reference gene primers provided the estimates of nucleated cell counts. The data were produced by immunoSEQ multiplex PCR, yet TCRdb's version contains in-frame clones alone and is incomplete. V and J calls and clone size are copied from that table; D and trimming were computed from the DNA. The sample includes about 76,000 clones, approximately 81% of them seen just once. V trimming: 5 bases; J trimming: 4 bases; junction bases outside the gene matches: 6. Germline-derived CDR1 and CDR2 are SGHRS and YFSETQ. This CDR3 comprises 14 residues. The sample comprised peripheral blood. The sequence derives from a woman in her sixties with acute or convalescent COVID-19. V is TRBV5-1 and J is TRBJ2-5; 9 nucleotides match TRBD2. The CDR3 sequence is CASSVERGVETQYF. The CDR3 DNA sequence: TGCGCCAGCAGTGTGGAGCGGGGGGTAGAGACCCAGTACTTC.